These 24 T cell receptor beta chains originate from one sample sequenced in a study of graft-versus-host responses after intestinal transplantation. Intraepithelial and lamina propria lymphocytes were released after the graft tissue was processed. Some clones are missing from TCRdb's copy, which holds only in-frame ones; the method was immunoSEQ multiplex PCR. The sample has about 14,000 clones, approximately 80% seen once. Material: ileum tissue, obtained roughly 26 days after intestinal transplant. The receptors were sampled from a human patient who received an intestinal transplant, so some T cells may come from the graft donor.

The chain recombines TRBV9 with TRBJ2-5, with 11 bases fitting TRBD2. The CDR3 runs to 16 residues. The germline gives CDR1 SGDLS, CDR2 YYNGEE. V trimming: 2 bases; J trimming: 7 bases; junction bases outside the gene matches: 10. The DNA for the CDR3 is TGTGCCAGCAGCGTCTCTAGCGGGGGGACCGGAGGGACCCAGTACTTC. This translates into CASSVSSGGTGGTQYF.

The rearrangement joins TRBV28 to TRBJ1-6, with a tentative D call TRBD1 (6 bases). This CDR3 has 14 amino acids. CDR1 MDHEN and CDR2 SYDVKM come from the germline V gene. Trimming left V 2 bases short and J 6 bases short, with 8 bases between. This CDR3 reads CASSLIQGNSPLHF. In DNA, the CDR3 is TGTGCCAGCAGTTTAATACAGGGTAATTCACCCCTCCACTTT.

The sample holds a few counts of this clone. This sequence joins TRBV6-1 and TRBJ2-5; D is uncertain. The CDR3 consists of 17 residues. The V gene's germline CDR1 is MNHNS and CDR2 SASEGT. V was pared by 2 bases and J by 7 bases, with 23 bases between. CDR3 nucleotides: TGTGCCAGCAGTGAATTGGCAGGTGGGCCCTCCTTGGGGACCCAGTACTTC. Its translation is CASSELAGGPSLGTQYF.

The CDR3 is CASSDQGGTGTQYF. In DNA form, the CDR3 reads TGTGCCAGCAGTGACCAGGGGGGAACTGGTACGCAGTATTTT. The V call is TRBV6-4, the J call TRBJ2-3; TRBD1 might be the D (7 bases). Trimming took off 2 bases at V and 8 bases at J, with 14 bases between the two ends. The CDR3 consists of 14 residues. Germline-derived CDR1 and CDR2 are MRHNA and SNTAGT.

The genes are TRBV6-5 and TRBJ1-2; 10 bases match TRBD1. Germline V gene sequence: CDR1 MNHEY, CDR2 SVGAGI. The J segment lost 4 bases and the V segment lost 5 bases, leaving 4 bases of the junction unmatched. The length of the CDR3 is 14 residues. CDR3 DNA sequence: TGTGCCAGCAGTGAAAGGACAGGGGGCTATGGCTACACCTTC. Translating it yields CASSERTGGYGYTF.

The CDR3 nucleotides read TGTGCCAGCAGCCAAGGGGCCCGTCCCCAAGAGACCCAGTACTTC. Its translation is CASSQGARPQETQYF. The chain combines TRBV14 with TRBJ2-5, with D uncertain. V lost 1 base to trimming and J lost 1 base, with 10 bases between them. CDR3 size: 15 residues. Germline CDR1 reads SGHDN; CDR2 reads FVKESK. Combining the CDR3 with reference TRBV14 and TRBJ2-5 gives the whole variable domain EAGVTQFPSHSVIEKGQTVTLRCDPISGHDNLYWYRRVMGKEIKFLLHFVKESKQDESGMPNNRFLAERTGGTYSTLKVQPAELEDSGVYFCASSQGARPQETQYFGPGTRLLVL.

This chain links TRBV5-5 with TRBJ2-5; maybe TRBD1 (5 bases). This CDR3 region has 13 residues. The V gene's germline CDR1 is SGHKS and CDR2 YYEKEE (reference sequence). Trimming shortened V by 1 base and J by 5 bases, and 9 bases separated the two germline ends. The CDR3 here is CASSLTGEETQYF. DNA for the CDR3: TGTGCCAGCAGCTTGACAGGAGAGGAGACCCAGTACTTC.

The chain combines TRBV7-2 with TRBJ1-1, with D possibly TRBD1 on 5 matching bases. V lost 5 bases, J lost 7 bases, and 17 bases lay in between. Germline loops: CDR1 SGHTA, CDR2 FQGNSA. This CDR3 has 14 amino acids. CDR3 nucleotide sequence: TGTGCCAGCAGCCGAATAGGGGTTTGGGTTGAAGCTTTCTTT. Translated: CASSRIGVWVEAFF.

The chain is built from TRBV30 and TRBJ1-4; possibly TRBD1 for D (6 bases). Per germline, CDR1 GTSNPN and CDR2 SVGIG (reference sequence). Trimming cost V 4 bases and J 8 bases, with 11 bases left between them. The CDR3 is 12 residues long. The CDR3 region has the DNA TGTGCCTGGAAGGGGGACCGGGAAAAACTGTTTTTT. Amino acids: CAWKGDREKLFF.

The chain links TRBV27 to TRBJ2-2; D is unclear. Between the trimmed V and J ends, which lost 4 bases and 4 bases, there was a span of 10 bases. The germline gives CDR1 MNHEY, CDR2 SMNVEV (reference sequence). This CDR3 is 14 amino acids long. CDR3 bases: TGTGCCAGCAGTTCCACGTTGGCCACCGGGGAGCTGTTTTTT. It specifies CASSSTLATGELFF.

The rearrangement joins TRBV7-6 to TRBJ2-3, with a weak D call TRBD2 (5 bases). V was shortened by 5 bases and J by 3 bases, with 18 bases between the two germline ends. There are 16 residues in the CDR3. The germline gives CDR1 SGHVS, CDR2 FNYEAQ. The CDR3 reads CASSPNRRFGTDTQYF. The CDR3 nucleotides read TGTGCCAGCAGCCCAAATAGGAGGTTCGGTACAGATACGCAGTATTTT.

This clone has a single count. The CDR3 nucleotides are TGCGCCAGCAGTGAGTCAGGGGAGGCCAACGTCCTGACTTTC. Amino acid sequence: CASSESGEANVLTF. The chain carries TRBV10-2 and TRBJ2-6; maybe TRBD1 (5 bases). Trimming pared 0 bases from V and 6 bases from J, leaving 6 bases between. This CDR3 has 14 residues. CDR1 and CDR2 from the germline V gene are WSHSY and SAAADI.

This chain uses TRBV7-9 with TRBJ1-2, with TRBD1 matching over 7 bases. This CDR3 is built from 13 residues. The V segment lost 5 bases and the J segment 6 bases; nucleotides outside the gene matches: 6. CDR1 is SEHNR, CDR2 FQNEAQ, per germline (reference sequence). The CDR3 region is CASSLPGTDGYTF. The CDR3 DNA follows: TGTGCCAGCAGCCTACCCGGGACAGATGGCTACACCTTC.

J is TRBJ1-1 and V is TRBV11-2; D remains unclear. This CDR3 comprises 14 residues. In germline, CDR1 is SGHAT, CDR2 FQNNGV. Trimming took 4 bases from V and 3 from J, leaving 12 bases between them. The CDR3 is CASSSTPKDTEAFF. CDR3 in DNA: TGTGCCAGCAGCTCCACTCCAAAAGACACTGAAGCTTTCTTT. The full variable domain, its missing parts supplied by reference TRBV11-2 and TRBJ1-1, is EAGVAQSPRYKIIEKRQSVAFWCNPISGHATLYWYQQILGQGPKLLIQFQNNGVVDDSQLPKDRFSAERLKGVDSTLKIQPAKLEDSAVYLCASSSTPKDTEAFFGQGTRLTVV.

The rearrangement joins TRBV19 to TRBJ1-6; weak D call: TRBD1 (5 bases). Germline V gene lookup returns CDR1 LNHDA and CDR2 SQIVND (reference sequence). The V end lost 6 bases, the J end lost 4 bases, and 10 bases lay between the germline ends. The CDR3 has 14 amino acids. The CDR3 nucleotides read TGTGCCAGTAGCGACAGCCCTTATAATTCACCCCTCCACTTT. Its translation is CASSDSPYNSPLHF.

Here the CDR3 DNA reads TGTGCCAGCAGTTACTCGGGGGCTTTGAACACTGAAGCTTTCTTT. It specifies CASSYSGALNTEAFF. The V call is TRBV6-5, the J call TRBJ1-1; a weak D match, TRBD1 (6 bases). This CDR3 has 15 amino acids. The germline gives CDR1 MNHEY, CDR2 SVGAGI. Trimming removed 0 bases at V and 0 bases at J, with 8 bases between.

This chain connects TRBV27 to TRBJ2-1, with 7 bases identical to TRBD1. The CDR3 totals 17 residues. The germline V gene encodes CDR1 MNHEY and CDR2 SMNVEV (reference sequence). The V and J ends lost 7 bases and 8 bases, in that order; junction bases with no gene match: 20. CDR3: CASTPVLDRALGDEQFF. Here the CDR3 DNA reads TGTGCCAGCACCCCGGTTCTAGACAGGGCCCTGGGCGATGAGCAGTTCTTC.

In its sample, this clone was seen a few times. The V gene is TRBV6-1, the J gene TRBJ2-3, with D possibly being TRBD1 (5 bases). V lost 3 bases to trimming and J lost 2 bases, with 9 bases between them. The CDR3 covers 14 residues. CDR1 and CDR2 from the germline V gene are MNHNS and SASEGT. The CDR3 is CASSDRVNTDTQYF. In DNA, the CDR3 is TGTGCCAGCAGTGACAGGGTAAACACAGATACGCAGTATTTT.

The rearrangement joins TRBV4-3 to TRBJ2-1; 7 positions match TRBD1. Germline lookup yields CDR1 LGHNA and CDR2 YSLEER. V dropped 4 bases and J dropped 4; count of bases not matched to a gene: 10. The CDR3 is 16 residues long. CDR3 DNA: TGCGCCAGCAGCCCCTCGAGGGACAGCCCTTACAATGAGCAGTTCTTC. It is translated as CASSPSRDSPYNEQFF.

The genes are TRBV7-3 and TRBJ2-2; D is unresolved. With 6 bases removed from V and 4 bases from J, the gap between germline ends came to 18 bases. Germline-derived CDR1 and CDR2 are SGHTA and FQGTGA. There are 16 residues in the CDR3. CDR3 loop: CASSPRLASGTGELFF. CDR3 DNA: TGTGCCAGCAGTCCCCGGCTCGCCTCGGGCACCGGGGAGCTGTTTTTT.

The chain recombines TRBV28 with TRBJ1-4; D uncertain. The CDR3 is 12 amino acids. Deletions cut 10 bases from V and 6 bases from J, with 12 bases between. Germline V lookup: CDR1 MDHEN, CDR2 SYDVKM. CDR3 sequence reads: CATRTQDEKLFF. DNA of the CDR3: TGTGCCACCAGAACTCAGGATGAAAAACTGTTTTTT.

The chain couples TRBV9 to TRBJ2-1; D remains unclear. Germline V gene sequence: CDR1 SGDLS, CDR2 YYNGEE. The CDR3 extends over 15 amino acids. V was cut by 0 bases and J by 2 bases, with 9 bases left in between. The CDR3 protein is CASSVAGSTYNEQFF. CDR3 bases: TGTGCCAGCAGCGTAGCGGGTTCAACCTACAATGAGCAGTTCTTC.

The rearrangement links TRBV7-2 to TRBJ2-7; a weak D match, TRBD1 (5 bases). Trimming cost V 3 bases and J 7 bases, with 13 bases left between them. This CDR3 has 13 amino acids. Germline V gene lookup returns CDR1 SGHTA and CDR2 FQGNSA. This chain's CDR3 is CASSLQGSREQYV. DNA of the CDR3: TGTGCCAGCAGCTTGCAGGGATCGCGGGAGCAGTACGTC.

The CDR3 DNA follows: TGTGCCAGCAGCGTGAGAGAGCGGGGGGGCCCTGGCGATGAGCAGTTCTTC. This codes for CASSVRERGGPGDEQFF. V gene TRBV9 combines with J gene TRBJ2-1, with 10 bases that match TRBD2. The germline gives CDR1 SGDLS, CDR2 YYNGEE. The CDR3 covers 17 residues. The trim removed 2 bases at V and 8 bases at J, leaving 13 bases unmatched.